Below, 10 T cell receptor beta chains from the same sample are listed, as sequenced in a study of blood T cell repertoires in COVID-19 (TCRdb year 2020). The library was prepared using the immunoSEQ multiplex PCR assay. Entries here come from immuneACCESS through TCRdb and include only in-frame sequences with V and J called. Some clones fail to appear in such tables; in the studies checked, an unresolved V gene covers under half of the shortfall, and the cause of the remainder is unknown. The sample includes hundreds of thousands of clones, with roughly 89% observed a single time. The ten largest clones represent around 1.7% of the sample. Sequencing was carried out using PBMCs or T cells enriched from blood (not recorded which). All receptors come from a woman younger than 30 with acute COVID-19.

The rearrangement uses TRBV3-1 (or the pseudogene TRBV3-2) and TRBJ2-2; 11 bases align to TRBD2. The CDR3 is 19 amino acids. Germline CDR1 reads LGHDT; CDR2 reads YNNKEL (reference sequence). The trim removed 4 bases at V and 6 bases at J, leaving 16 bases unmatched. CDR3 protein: CASSPLALSGRGISGELFF. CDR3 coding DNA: TGTGCCAGCAGCCCACTCGCACTTAGCGGGAGGGGCATTTCCGGGGAGCTGTTTTTT.

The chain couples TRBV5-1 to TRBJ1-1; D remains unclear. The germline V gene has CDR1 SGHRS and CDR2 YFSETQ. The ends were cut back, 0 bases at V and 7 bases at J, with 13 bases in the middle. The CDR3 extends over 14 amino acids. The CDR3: CASSLGLPGNEAFF. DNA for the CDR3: TGCGCCAGCAGCTTGGGGCTCCCGGGTAATGAAGCTTTCTTT.

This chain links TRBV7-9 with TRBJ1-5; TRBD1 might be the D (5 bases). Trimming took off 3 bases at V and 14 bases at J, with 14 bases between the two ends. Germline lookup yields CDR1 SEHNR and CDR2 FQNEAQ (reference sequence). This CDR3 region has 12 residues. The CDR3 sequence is CASSLSGSPEHF. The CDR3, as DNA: TGTGCCAGCAGCTTGTCAGGGTCCCCCGAGCATTTT.

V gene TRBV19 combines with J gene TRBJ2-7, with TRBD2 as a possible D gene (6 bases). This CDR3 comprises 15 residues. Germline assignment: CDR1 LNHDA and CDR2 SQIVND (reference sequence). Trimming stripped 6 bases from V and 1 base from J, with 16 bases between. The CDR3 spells CASRGVEAGSYEQYF. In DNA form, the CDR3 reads TGTGCCAGTAGGGGCGTTGAAGCGGGTTCCTACGAGCAGTACTTC.

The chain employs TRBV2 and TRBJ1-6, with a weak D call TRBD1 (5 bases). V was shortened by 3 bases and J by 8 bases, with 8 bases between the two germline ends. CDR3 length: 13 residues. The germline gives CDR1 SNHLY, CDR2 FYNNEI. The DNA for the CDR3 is TGTGCCAGCAGTGAGGGCAGGGATTCACCCCTCCACTTT. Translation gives CASSEGRDSPLHF.

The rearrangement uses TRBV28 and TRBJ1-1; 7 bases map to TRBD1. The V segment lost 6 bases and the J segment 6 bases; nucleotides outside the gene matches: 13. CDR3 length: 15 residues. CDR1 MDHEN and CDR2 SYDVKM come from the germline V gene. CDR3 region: CASREKRGRGAEAFF. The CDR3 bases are TGTGCCAGCAGAGAGAAAAGGGGGCGCGGTGCTGAAGCTTTCTTT.

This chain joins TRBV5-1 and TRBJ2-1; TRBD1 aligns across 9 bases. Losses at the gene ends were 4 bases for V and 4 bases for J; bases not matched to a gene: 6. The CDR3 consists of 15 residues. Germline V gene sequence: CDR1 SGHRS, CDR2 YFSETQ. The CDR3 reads CASSRDRGSYNEQFF. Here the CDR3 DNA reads TGCGCCAGCAGCCGCGACAGGGGGTCGTACAATGAGCAGTTCTTC.

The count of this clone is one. The CDR3 bases are TGTGCCAGCAGTTACTCTCTCGGGGTGAACACTGAAGCTTTCTTT. It encodes CASSYSLGVNTEAFF. This rearrangement joins TRBV6-6 to TRBJ1-1; D uncertain. Trimming shortened V by 0 bases and J by 0 bases, and 8 bases separated the two germline ends. The germline gives CDR1 MNHNY, CDR2 SVGAGI (reference sequence). The CDR3 loop spans 15 amino acids.

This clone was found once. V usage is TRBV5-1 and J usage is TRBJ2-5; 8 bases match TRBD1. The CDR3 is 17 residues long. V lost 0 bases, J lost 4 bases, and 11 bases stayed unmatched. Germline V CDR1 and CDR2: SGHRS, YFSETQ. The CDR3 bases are TGCGCCAGCAGCTTGGTTTCCTGGACAGGGAGCCGAGAGACCCAGTACTTC. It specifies CASSLVSWTGSRETQYF.

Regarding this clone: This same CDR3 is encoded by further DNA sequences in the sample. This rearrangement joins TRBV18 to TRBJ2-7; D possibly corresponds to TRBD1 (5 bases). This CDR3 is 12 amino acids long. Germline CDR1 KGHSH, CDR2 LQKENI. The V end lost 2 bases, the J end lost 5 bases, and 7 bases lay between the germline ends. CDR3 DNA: TGTGCCAGCTCACCAAAAGGGGACGAGCAGTACTTC. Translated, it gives CASSPKGDEQYF.